This T cell receptor beta chain was identified during a study of chemoradiotherapy in HPV16-positive cancers. For the study at large: Candidate HPV-specific T-cell clones and common TCR motifs came from functional assays in a couple of HPV16-positive patients. Study findings and constraints: During treatment, candidate HPV-specific clones and E7-related motifs expanded in tumor. Functional assays defining HPV-specific T cells used only a couple of HPV16-positive patients.

Data came from immunoSEQ multiplex PCR; TCRdb stores just in-frame clones and leaves some out. The data show 23,000 or so clones, about 88% seen once. Repeated repertoire sampling spanned the course of chemoradiotherapy. As regards this clone: The antigen is undetermined.

V was trimmed by 1 base and J by 14 bases, leaving 17 bases between them. CDR3 length: 14 residues. Germline assignment: CDR1 WNHNN and CDR2 SYGVQD (reference sequence). The TCR originated in a human donor with HPV-associated anogenital cancer. The genes are TRBV10-1 and TRBJ1-4; tentatively, D is TRBD1 (5 bases). The starting material was blood, obtained from a patient who underwent chemoradiotherapy. Here the CDR3 DNA reads TGCGCCAGCAGTGAGTACCGGGCCTCCGGGGCGCTGTTTTTT. Its translation: CASSEYRASGALFF.